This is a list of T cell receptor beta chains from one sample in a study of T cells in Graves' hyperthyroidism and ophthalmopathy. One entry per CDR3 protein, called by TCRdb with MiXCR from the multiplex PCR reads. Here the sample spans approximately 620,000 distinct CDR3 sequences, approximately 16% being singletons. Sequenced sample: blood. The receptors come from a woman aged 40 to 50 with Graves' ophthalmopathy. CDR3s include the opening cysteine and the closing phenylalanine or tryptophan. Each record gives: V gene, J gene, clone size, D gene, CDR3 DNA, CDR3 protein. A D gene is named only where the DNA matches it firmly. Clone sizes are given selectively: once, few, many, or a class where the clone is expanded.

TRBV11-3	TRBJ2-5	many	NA	TGTGCCAGCAGACACATTGGACTGTACCAAGAGACCCAGTACTTC	CASRHIGLYQETQYF
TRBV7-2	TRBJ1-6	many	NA	TGTGCCAGCAGCCCTATCAAGATGAGAGATAATTCACCCCTCCACTTT	CASSPIKMRDNSPLHF
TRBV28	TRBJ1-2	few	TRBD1	TGTGCCAGCAGGGTGGACAGGTCTTATGGCTACACCTTC	CASRVDRSYGYTF
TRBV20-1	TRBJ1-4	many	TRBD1	TGCAGTGCTCCTTACACAGGGGGCATCGATGAAAAACTGTTTTTT	CSAPYTGGIDEKLFF
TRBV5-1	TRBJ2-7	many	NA	TGCGCCAGCAGCTTGGTAAAAGGACAAATCTACGAGCAGTACTTC	CASSLVKGQIYEQYF
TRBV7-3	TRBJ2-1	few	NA	TGTGCCAGCAGTCGGGGATCTAGCTACGAGCAGTTCTTC	CASSRGSSYEQFF
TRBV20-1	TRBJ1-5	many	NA	TGCAGTGCTAGAGACAGTAGCAATCAGCCCCAGCATTTT	CSARDSSNQPQHF
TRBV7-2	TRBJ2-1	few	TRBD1	TGTGCCAGCAGCTTAATCGCGGGACAGGGGGCCGGTGAGCAGTTCTTC	CASSLIAGQGAGEQFF
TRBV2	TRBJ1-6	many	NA	TGTGCCATCCAACCTGGGATAGGGGAAAGTTCACCCCTCCACTTT	CAIQPGIGESSPLHF
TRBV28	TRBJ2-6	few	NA	TGTGCCAGCAGCCCTCCCGGCCACTCTGGGGCCAACGTCCTGACTTTC	CASSPPGHSGANVLTF
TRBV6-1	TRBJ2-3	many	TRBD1	TGTGCCAGCAGACCTACAGGGGGCACAGATACGCAGTATTTT	CASRPTGGTDTQYF
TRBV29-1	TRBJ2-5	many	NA	TGCAGCGTTGACAGGGAAAATGGAGAGACCCAGTACTTC	CSVDRENGETQYF
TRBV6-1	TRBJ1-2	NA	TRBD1	TGTGCCAGCAGTTCCCGACAGGGCTATGGCTACACCTTC	CASSSRQGYGYTF
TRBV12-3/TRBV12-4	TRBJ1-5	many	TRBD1	TGTGCCAGCACCTACAGGGGTTCCGAGCAGCCCCAGCATTTT	CASTYRGSEQPQHF
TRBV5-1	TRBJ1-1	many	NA	TGTGCCAGCAGTTCCGGACAGATGAACACTGAAGCTTTCTTT	CASSSGQMNTEAFF
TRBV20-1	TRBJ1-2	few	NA	TGCAGTGCTAGAGAACAGGCCCCCCTGGAGCTCTACACCTTC	CSAREQAPLELYTF
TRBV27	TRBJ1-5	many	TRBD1	TGTGCCAGCAGTTTCCGGGACAGGCGAGAAAATCAGCCCCAGCATTTT	CASSFRDRRENQPQHF
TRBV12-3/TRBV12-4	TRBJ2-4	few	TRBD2	TGTGCCAGCAGTTTCCTAGCGGGGCAACTAGCCAAAAACATTCAGTACTTC	CASSFLAGQLAKNIQYF
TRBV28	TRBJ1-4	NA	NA	TGTGCCAGCAGGGCGGGTTCGAGCTCGGGAAAACTGTTTTTT	CASRAGSSSGKLFF
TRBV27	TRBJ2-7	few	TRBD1	TGTGCCAGCAGTTTACCCCCCCCCCGGGACAGTCCGTCCGAGCAGTACTTC	CASSLPPPRDSPSEQYF
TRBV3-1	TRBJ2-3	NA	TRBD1	TGTGCCAGCAGGCGGACAGGGATCGCAGATACGCAGTATTTT	CASRRTGIADTQYF
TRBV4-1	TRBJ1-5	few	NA	TGCGCCAGCAGCCCGGGGGCAGTTAGCGATCAGCCCCAGCATTTT	CASSPGAVSDQPQHF
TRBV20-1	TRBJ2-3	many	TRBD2	TGCAGTGCTAGGAGCGGGGGAAGCACAGATACGCAGTATTTT	CSARSGGSTDTQYF
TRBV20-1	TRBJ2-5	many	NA	TGCAGTGCCCCCGGACAGGGAGGGGAGACCCAGTACTTC	CSAPGQGGETQYF
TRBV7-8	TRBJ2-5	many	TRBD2	TGTGCCAGCAGCCCGGACCTAGCGGGAGAATATAAGGGGACCCAGTACTTC	CASSPDLAGEYKGTQYF
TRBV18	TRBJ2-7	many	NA	TGTGCCAGCTCACCCAACAGGCACTACGAGCAGTACTTC	CASSPNRHYEQYF
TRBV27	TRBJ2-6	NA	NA	TGTGTCAGCACACCCAAGGCAGGAGGCTCTGGGGCCAACGTCCTGACTTTC	CVSTPKAGGSGANVLTF
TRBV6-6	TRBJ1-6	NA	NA	TGTGCCAGCAGTTACACGCCCGAGAATTCACCCCTCCACTTT	CASSYTPENSPLHF
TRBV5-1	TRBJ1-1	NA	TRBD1	TGCGCCAGCAGCACCGGGACAGGGACCTACACTGAAGCTTTCTTT	CASSTGTGTYTEAFF
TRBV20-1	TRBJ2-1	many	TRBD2	TGCAGTGCTGTCGGCGGGAGAATTTTCGATGAGCAGTTCTTC	CSAVGGRIFDEQFF
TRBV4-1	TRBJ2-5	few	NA	TGCGCCAGCAGCAATCCACCCCGACAGGCCCAAGAGACCCAGTACTTC	CASSNPPRQAQETQYF
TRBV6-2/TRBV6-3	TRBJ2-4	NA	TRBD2	TGTGCCAGCACCAACAGGCTAGCGGGGGGTTCTAGTAAAAACACTCAGTACTTC	CASTNRLAGGSSKNTQYF
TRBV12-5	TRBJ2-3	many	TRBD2	TGTGCTAGTGCCCGAGGGGCGACTAGCGGTGCTAGCACAGATACGCAGTATTTT	CASARGATSGASTDTQYF
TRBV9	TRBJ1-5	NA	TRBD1	TGTGCCAGCAGCCCTCGTACCCGGACAGGGGTACATAGCAATCAGCCCCAGCATTTT	CASSPRTRTGVHSNQPQHF
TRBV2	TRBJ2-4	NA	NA	TGTGCCAGCATGTTAGCCAAAAACATTCAGTACTTC	CASMLAKNIQYF
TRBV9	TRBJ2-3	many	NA	TGTGCCAGCAGCGTAGGGGGTGGTAGGAGAACCGATACGCAGTATTTT	CASSVGGGRRTDTQYF
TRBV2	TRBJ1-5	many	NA	TGTGCCAGCATTCAGGGATTGAATCAGCCCCAGCATTTT	CASIQGLNQPQHF